These T cell receptor beta chains were read from a single sample in a study of T cell repertoires in cytomegalovirus infection. MiXCR, applied by TCRdb to the reads, yields one record per CDR3 protein. The sample includes 200,000 to 250,000 distinct CDR3 sequences, 6.5% seen only once; the top ten take roughly 6.5%. Input material: PBMCs. The source is a human donor in good health (CMV status not recorded). Some clones in this sample may be carry-over from other donors' samples. The conserved cysteine and the conserved F or W are not part of the CDR3 here. Only part of the rows carry a size: once, few, many, or a class if the clone is expanded.

J,V,size,CDR3
TRBJ2-1,TRBV24-1,many,ATSDPKELNEQF
TRBJ2-5,TRBV5-1,many,ASSLQGEETQY
TRBJ2-2,TRBV6-4,many,ASSDRDNTGELF
TRBJ2-1,TRBV7-9,many,ASSFVTGFYNEQF
TRBJ2-3,TRBV7-8,many,ASSLGTSGTTDTQY
TRBJ2-5,TRBV11-3,many,ASSSSNRETQY
TRBJ2-1,TRBV10-3,many,AISESGTGEDEQF
TRBJ1-2,TRBV4-3,.,ASSQGRGTPHGYT
TRBJ1-5,TRBV20-1,.,SASTRNQPQH
TRBJ2-1,TRBV6-2/TRBV6-3,many,ASLNRDRAFYNEQF
TRBJ1-5,TRBV14,.,ASSPGGVGNQPQH
TRBJ2-7,TRBV7-2,many,ASSAGLLAGSYEQY
TRBJ2-4,TRBV20-1,many,SARDAGEDIQY
TRBJ1-1,TRBV7-9,many,ASSIRQGAVDTEAF
TRBJ2-5,TRBV7-9,many,ASSRGGPGTQY
TRBJ1-1,TRBV29-1,.,SVRTGNTEAF
TRBJ1-5,TRBV12-3/TRBV12-4,many,ASSWEGDRDNQPQH
TRBJ2-1,TRBV29-1,many,SGRAGEEQF
TRBJ1-1,TRBV4-3,many,ASSQDVGGNTEAF
TRBJ1-1,TRBV20-1,many,SARTEANTEAF
TRBJ2-3,TRBV12-3/TRBV12-4,many,ASSFLSYTDTQY
TRBJ2-1,TRBV28,many,ASSPLQGGMNDEQF
TRBJ2-2,TRBV7-9,many,AGLTGELF
TRBJ1-2,TRBV3-1,many,ASSQLTGDYGYT
TRBJ2-5,TRBV20-1,many,SARDLRDYQETQY
TRBJ2-3,TRBV27,many,ASSLPQLAGGTDTQY
TRBJ2-3,TRBV29-1,.,SAGRFTDTQY
TRBJ2-1,TRBV7-2,many,ASSLGGGVAYNEQF
TRBJ1-6,TRBV9,many,ASSPAGQANSPLH
TRBJ1-1,TRBV5-5,few,ASSLVGLSSENTEAF
TRBJ1-2,TRBV7-2,many,ASSQWTDLYGYT